The 13 T cell receptor beta chains given below trace back to one sample, sequenced in a study of cytomegalovirus exposure and HLA in healthy donors. Assay used: immunoSEQ multiplex PCR; TCRdb lists only in-frame clones, some missing. Seen here are about 220,000 clones, 75% to 95% observed once, and the top ten hold more than 1%. The sequenced sample consisted of PBMCs. The receptors stem from a woman aged 18-35 years in good health and CMV-seronegative.

This rearrangement joins TRBV15 to TRBJ1-5; TRBD1 is a possible D gene (5 bases). The CDR3 runs to 15 residues. The V end lost 0 bases, the J end lost 7 bases, and 13 bases lay between the germline ends. Germline CDR1 LNHNV, CDR2 YYDKDF (reference sequence). CDR3 DNA sequence: TGTGCCACCAGCAGAGACTCGACAGAAAGACAGCCCCAGCATTTT. Its translation is CATSRDSTERQPQHF.

This rearrangement joins TRBV18 to TRBJ2-7; D may be TRBD2 (5 bases). The V end was cut by 1 base, the J end by 6 bases, with 16 bases between. This CDR3 is built from 15 residues. Germline V CDR1 and CDR2: KGHSH, LQKENI. The CDR3: CASSPQPEKLGEQYF. The DNA of the CDR3 is TGTGCCAGCTCACCACAGCCGGAAAAACTAGGCGAGCAGTACTTC.

This sequence joins TRBV30 and TRBJ2-7; possibly TRBD1 for D (6 bases). V lost 3 bases and J lost 6, with 9 bases in between. CDR3 length: 11 amino acids. From germline, CDR1 is GTSNPN and CDR2 SVGIG (reference sequence). The CDR3 here is CAWSDRSEQYF. CDR3 bases: TGTGCCTGGAGCGACAGGAGCGAGCAGTACTTC.

J is TRBJ2-1 and V is TRBV2; D is ambiguous. Germline assignment: CDR1 SNHLY and CDR2 FYNNEI. The V and J ends lost 10 bases and 0 bases respectively, with 13 bases between them. CDR3 length: 14 residues. The CDR3 DNA sequence: TGTGCCATCCCTCTTATTAACTCCTACAATGAGCAGTTCTTC. This gives the protein CAIPLINSYNEQFF.

The chain combines TRBV2 with TRBJ1-2; 7 bases match TRBD1. In germline, CDR1 is SNHLY, CDR2 FYNNEI. This CDR3 is 14 amino acids long. Losses at the gene ends were 7 bases for V and 7 bases for J; bases not matched to a gene: 12. The CDR3 sequence is CASNGDSQLSGYTF. CDR3 sequence (DNA): TGTGCCAGCAACGGGGACAGCCAGCTCTCTGGCTACACCTTC.

The chain uses TRBV25-1 and TRBJ2-5; D is unclear. Germline assignment: CDR1 MGHDK and CDR2 SYGVNS. There are 11 residues in the CDR3. V lost 4 bases to trimming and J lost 4 bases, with 4 bases between them. The CDR3 sequence is CASSVAETQYF. The CDR3 DNA reads TGTGCCAGCAGTGTAGCAGAGACCCAGTACTTC.

The V gene is TRBV19, the J gene TRBJ1-5; 12 nucleotides align to TRBD1. After removal of 7 bases from V and 6 bases from J, the junction contained 10 bases not matched to a gene. Germline assignment: CDR1 LNHDA and CDR2 SQIVND (reference sequence). The CDR3 sequence is 16 residues long. CDR3 in DNA: TGTGCCAGTACCTCCTCCGGGACAGGGGGCGGTCAGCCCCAGCATTTT. Translation: CASTSSGTGGGQPQHF.

The V and J genes are TRBV6-4 and TRBJ2-7, with 9 bases matching TRBD1. Unmatched junction bases numbered 8, after V lost 5 bases and J lost 9 bases. CDR3 length: 13 amino acids. CDR1 is MRHNA and CDR2 is SNTAGT in the germline V gene. The chain's CDR3 is CASSNWTGAGQYF. CDR3 in DNA: TGTGCCAGCAGTAACTGGACAGGGGCAGGGCAGTACTTC.

This chain's CDR3 is CASGQVSYEQYF. The CDR3 bases are TGTGCCAGCGGGCAGGTCTCCTACGAGCAGTACTTC. The chain recombines TRBV2 with TRBJ2-7; no definite D call. Germline V gene data show CDR1 as SNHLY and CDR2 as FYNNEI. V gave up 8 bases and J gave up 0 bases, with 8 bases separating them. The CDR3 totals 12 residues.

This rearrangement joins TRBV6-5 to TRBJ1-2; the D gene is possibly TRBD1 (5 bases). V was cut by 5 bases and J by 7 bases, with 11 bases left in between. Germline values: CDR1 MNHEY, CDR2 SVGAGI. The CDR3 totals 12 residues. Here the CDR3 DNA reads TGTGCCAGCAGTGGGCAGGGTCGTGGCTACACCTTC. This codes for CASSGQGRGYTF.

The chain has TRBV2 and TRBJ2-2; D is possibly TRBD1 (5 bases). The CDR3 has 14 residues. CDR1 SNHLY and CDR2 FYNNEI come from the germline V gene. With 7 bases removed from V and 6 bases from J, the gap between germline ends came to 15 bases. The CDR3 protein is CASKGSRVPGELFF. The CDR3, as DNA: TGTGCCAGCAAGGGGTCCCGGGTACCCGGGGAGCTGTTTTTT.

The chain is built from TRBV4-1 and TRBJ2-7; no definite D call. V lost 1 base, J lost 5 bases, and 9 bases lay in between. Germline assignment: CDR1 MGHRA and CDR2 YSYEKL. The CDR3 length is 13 residues. The CDR3 is CASSQASRDEQYF. CDR3 coding DNA: TGCGCCAGCAGCCAAGCGAGTCGGGACGAGCAGTACTTC.

The chain links TRBV10-3 to TRBJ2-5; no clear D. V gave up 4 bases and J gave up 5 bases, with 8 bases separating them. Germline V gene sequence: CDR1 ENHRY, CDR2 SYGVKD. The CDR3 extends over 12 amino acids. CDR3 nucleotide sequence: TGTGCCATCAGTGCAGGCCAGGAGACCCAGTACTTC. As protein: CAISAGQETQYF.